Listed below are T cell receptor beta chains from one sample, sequenced in a study of beta chain features in type 1 diabetes. The repertoire was sequenced with immunoSEQ multiplex PCR; TCRdb's copy has only in-frame clones and lacks some. The data contain 250,000 to 300,000 clones, under 8.5% of them singletons. Sequencing input: central memory CD4+ T cells from blood. These receptors came from a woman younger than 35 in good health. Both conserved end residues are part of each CDR3. The D gene is left open where the match is weak. Size is omitted from some rows. Given values are once, few, many or a class for expanded clones.

j_call clone_size v_call cdr3_length d_call cdr3_aa cdr3_nt
TRBJ2-2 few TRBV5-1 12 . CASSIRTGELFF TGCGCCAGCAGCATCCGGACAGGGGAGCTGTTTTTT
TRBJ1-1 . TRBV5-1 15 . CASSLYPQGNTEAFF TGCGCCAGCAGCTTGTACCCACAGGGGAACACTGAAGCTTTCTTT
TRBJ2-1 . TRBV5-8 19 TRBD2 CASSPGLAGEKEGSNEQFF TGTGCCAGCAGCCCCGGACTAGCGGGAGAAAAGGAGGGGTCAAATGAGCAGTTCTTC
TRBJ2-1 . TRBV25-1 18 TRBD2 CASRLGLAGASSYNEQFF TGTGCCAGCAGATTAGGACTAGCGGGGGCAAGCTCCTACAATGAGCAGTTCTTC
TRBJ1-1 many TRBV2 12 . CASGWRGGEAFF TGTGCCAGCGGGTGGAGAGGGGGTGAAGCTTTCTTT
TRBJ1-1 few TRBV4-3 15 . CASSQDWGENTEAFF TGCGCCAGCAGCCAAGATTGGGGTGAGAACACTGAAGCTTTCTTT
TRBJ2-2 few TRBV18 16 . CASSSHPGSNTGELFF TGTGCCAGCTCATCACATCCGGGGTCCAACACCGGGGAGCTGTTTTTT
TRBJ2-7 few TRBV11-3 15 . CASSQQGQNTYEQYF TGTGCCAGCAGCCAACAAGGACAGAACACCTACGAGCAGTACTTC
TRBJ2-5 few TRBV11-2 15 . CASSPSAGGRETQYF TGTGCCAGCAGCCCATCTGCCGGGGGCCGGGAGACCCAGTACTTC
TRBJ1-5 . TRBV28 14 . CASSYRRGSQPQHF TGTGCCAGCAGCTATAGACGGGGGAGCCAGCCCCAGCATTTT
TRBJ1-4 few TRBV6-5 15 TRBD1 CASSYTSGGGEKLFF TGTGCCAGCAGTTACACCTCAGGGGGAGGTGAAAAACTGTTTTTT